The clone carrying this TCR beta chain was picked up a small number of times. Its antigen remains unidentified. Attachment of unique molecular identifiers to individual cDNA molecules was performed. Via MiXCR, TCRdb re-called the 5' RACE reads, giving one row per CDR3 protein. The sample holds some 48,000 distinct CDR3 sequences, about 13% seen once. The CDR3 covers 11 residues. Germline V gene data show CDR1 as LNHNV and CDR2 as YYDKDF (reference sequence). The V end lost 3 bases, the J end lost 4 bases, and 3 bases lay between the germline ends. This specimen comes from a study of early T cells in non-severe SARS-CoV-2 infection. Turning to the study itself: Alpha and beta chains were unpaired, from unsorted whole-blood bulk RNA. Study-wide findings and caveats: Database matching using VDJdb favored anti-spike CD8 responses, with private and CD4 specificities left missing.

This sequence originates from an adult who was a healthcare worker with PCR-confirmed SARS-CoV-2 infection or an uninfected control (not recorded which). Input material: whole blood. The chain carries TRBV15 and TRBJ2-5; D call uncertain. CDR3 sequence: CATSRRETQYF. DNA of the CDR3: TGTGCCACCAGCAGGAGAGAGACCCAGTACTTC.